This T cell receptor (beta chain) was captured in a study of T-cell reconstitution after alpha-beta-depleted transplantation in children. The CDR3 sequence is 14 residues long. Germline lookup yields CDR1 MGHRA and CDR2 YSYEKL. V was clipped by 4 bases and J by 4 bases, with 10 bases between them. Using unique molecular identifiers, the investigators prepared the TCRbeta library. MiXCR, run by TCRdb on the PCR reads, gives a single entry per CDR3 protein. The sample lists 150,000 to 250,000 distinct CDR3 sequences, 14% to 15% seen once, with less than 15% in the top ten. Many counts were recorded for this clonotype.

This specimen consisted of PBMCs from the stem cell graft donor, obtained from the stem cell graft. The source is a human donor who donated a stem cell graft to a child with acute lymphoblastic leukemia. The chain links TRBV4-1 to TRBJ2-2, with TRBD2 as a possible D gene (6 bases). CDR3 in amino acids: CASSRRESTGELFF. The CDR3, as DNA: TGCGCCAGCAGCCGTCGGGAGAGCACCGGGGAGCTGTTTTTT.